The 14 T cell receptor beta chains listed next were all sequenced from one sample in a study of type 1 and type 2 diabetes patients. The PCR template was genomic DNA. A primer set of 30 forward and 13 reverse primers amplified the CDR3. One entry per CDR3 protein, called by TCRdb with MiXCR from the multiplex PCR reads. The sample includes 250,000 to 300,000 distinct CDR3 sequences, 40% to 50% of them seen just once. The sequenced material came from peripheral blood mononuclear cells (PBMCs). Receptors were obtained from a man younger than 35 with type 2 diabetes.

This clonotype came up a few times. J is TRBJ2-7 and V is TRBV12-3 or TRBV12-4, with a weak D call TRBD2 (6 bases). Trimming cost V 6 bases and J 3 bases, with 12 bases left between them. The CDR3 contains 13 residues. DNA for the CDR3: TGTGCCAGCAGCCCCGAGACTAGCTACGAGCAGTACTTC. Translation gives CASSPETSYEQYF.

This clonotype was detected a few times. J is TRBJ1-2 and V is TRBV30; D not resolved. Germline lookup yields CDR1 GTSNPN and CDR2 SVGIG (reference sequence). Trimming pared 3 bases from V and 0 bases from J, leaving 14 bases between. The CDR3 runs 15 residues. In DNA form, the CDR3 reads TGTGCCTGGAGCTCGATTCCCGGTTCTAACTATGGCTACACCTTC. It yields the protein CAWSSIPGSNYGYTF.

The chain recombines TRBV27 with TRBJ2-7; D is undetermined. Trimming cost V 2 bases and J 3 bases, with 14 bases left between them. Looked up from germline, CDR1 is MNHEY and CDR2 is SMNVEV (reference sequence). This CDR3 has 15 residues. CDR3 DNA: TGTGCCAGCAGTTTACGGCCCAGTAGAGGCTACGAGCAGTACTTC. As protein: CASSLRPSRGYEQYF.

This chain connects TRBV19 to TRBJ1-5, with D perhaps matching TRBD1 (5 bases). Trimming left V 11 bases short and J 3 bases short, with 14 bases between. The CDR3 has 13 residues. Looked up from germline, CDR1 is LNHDA and CDR2 is SQIVND (reference sequence). The CDR3 bases are TGTGCCTGGAGTGACAGTCCCAATCAGCCCCAGCATTTT. The encoded protein is CAWSDSPNQPQHF.

The chain joins TRBV2 to TRBJ1-2; D is undetermined. The CDR3 consists of 14 residues. Per germline, CDR1 SNHLY and CDR2 FYNNEI. V lost 3 bases and J lost 2, with 10 bases in between. The chain's CDR3 is CASSEGRGNYGYTF. The CDR3, as DNA: TGTGCCAGCAGTGAGGGTCGAGGCAACTATGGCTACACCTTC.

This clonotype has only a few counts. This rearrangement joins TRBV12-3 or TRBV12-4 to TRBJ2-7; D is unresolved. There are 14 residues in the CDR3. V was trimmed by 3 bases and J by 2 bases, leaving 11 bases between them. Written as DNA, the CDR3 is TGTGCCAGCAGTTTCGGGCATACCCCCTACGAGCAGTACTTC. It specifies CASSFGHTPYEQYF.

This chain connects TRBV19 to TRBJ2-2; D is perhaps TRBD1 (5 bases). The CDR3 length is 15 residues. Germline CDR1 is LNHDA and CDR2 is SQIVND (reference sequence). Trimming cost V 3 bases and J 5 bases, with 13 bases left between them. As DNA, the CDR3 is TGTGCCAGTAGTATGTCCAGGGTAGGGACCGGGGAGCTGTTTTTT. Residues: CASSMSRVGTGELFF.

A note on this clonotype: The junction shows a germline mismatch at one end, possibly a read error. The chain couples TRBV7-7 to TRBJ2-1; 12 positions agree with TRBD2. CDR3 length: 14 residues. CDR1 is SSHAT, CDR2 FNYEAQ, per germline (reference sequence). This chain's CDR3 is CASSSTGLAGEQFF. In DNA, the CDR3 is TGTGCTAGCAGCTCGACTGGACTAGCGGGGGAGCAGTTCTTC.

The chain has TRBV4-1 and TRBJ2-5, with 7 bases that match TRBD2. Germline CDR1 reads MGHRA; CDR2 reads YSYEKL. This CDR3 is built from 15 residues. The ends lost 0 bases at V and 4 bases at J; junction bases unmatched: 5. CDR3 bases: TGCGCCAGCAGCCAAGAGGGGGGGAGCGGAGAGACCCAGTACTTC. It is translated as CASSQEGGSGETQYF.

The chain has TRBV6-5 and TRBJ1-1; D possibly corresponds to TRBD1 (6 bases). Between the trimmed V and J ends, which lost 0 bases and 4 bases, there was a span of 15 bases. From germline, CDR1 is MNHEY and CDR2 SVGAGI. CDR3 size: 16 residues. The CDR3 region is CASSYSLGAGGTEAFF. CDR3 in DNA: TGTGCCAGCAGTTACTCTTTGGGGGCTGGGGGCACTGAAGCTTTCTTT.

A word on this clonotype: The junction does not match germline at one end; this may be a read error. V gene TRBV15 combines with J gene TRBJ2-5, with D unclear. The CDR3 covers 14 residues. The V gene's germline CDR1 is LNHNV and CDR2 YYDKDF (reference sequence). DNA for the CDR3: TGCGCCACCAGCAGCCGGACGGACGGAGAGACCCAGTACTTC. Its translation: CATSSRTDGETQYF.

This sequence joins TRBV10-1 and TRBJ2-7; 12 positions match TRBD2. From germline, CDR1 is WNHNN and CDR2 SYGVQD (reference sequence). V trimming: 8 bases; J trimming: 3 bases; junction bases outside the gene matches: 8. The CDR3 spans 15 residues. The CDR3 loop reads CASRDLLAGGYEQYF. CDR3 nucleotide sequence: TGCGCCAGCCGAGACCTACTAGCGGGAGGCTACGAGCAGTACTTC.

The chain uses TRBV6-2 or TRBV6-3 and TRBJ1-6, with D unclear. Trimming took off 3 bases at V and 8 bases at J, with 20 bases between the two ends. This CDR3 has 17 residues. From germline, CDR1 is MNHEY and CDR2 SVGEGT. The CDR3 region has the DNA TGTGCCAGCAGTTATGTACTCTCAGCCTCTGATGATTCACCCCTCCACTTT. Amino acids: CASSYVLSASDDSPLHF.

This clonotype was seen a handful of times. The rearrangement links TRBV7-9 to TRBJ2-1; perhaps TRBD2 as D (5 bases). Per germline, CDR1 SEHNR and CDR2 FQNEAQ (reference sequence). The V end lost 1 base, the J end lost 6 bases, and 16 bases lay between the germline ends. The CDR3 is 16 residues long. DNA of the CDR3: TGTGCCAGCAGCTTAGAGTCTAGCTCGTATCTCAATGAGCAGTTCTTC. This encodes CASSLESSSYLNEQFF.